A single sample is the source of the 2 T cell receptor beta chains below, sequenced in a study of blood T cell repertoires in COVID-19 (dated by TCRdb to about 2020). Libraries were built with the immunoSEQ multiplex PCR assay. The source is immuneACCESS, and TCRdb retained only in-frame sequences with V and J called. Part of the clones is not carried over; for the studies checked, unresolved V genes explain less than half of this, and the remainder is unexplained. This sample lists over 250,000 clones; around 87% were detected once. Roughly 5.2% of the sample is in the top ten clones. The sample comprised PBMCs or T cells enriched from blood (not recorded which). The receptors stem from a woman aged 25 to 39 who had recovered from COVID-19.

The V gene is TRBV19, the J gene TRBJ1-1; TRBD1 matches at 11 bases. V gave up 7 bases and J gave up 2 bases; unmatched junction bases: 6. This CDR3 comprises 15 residues. The germline V gene encodes CDR1 LNHDA and CDR2 SQIVND (reference sequence). DNA of the CDR3: TGTGCCAGTACCCTGGACAGGGGGCTAAACACTGAAGCTTTCTTT. The encoded protein is CASTLDRGLNTEAFF.

The V gene is TRBV28, the J gene TRBJ1-2; TRBD1 might be the D (5 bases). The V end was cut by 6 bases, the J end by 6 bases, with 11 bases between. Germline CDR1 and CDR2: MDHEN and SYDVKM. CDR3 length: 12 residues. Here the CDR3 reads CASRPDIDGYTF. In DNA form, the CDR3 reads TGTGCCAGCAGACCGGACATAGATGGCTACACCTTC.